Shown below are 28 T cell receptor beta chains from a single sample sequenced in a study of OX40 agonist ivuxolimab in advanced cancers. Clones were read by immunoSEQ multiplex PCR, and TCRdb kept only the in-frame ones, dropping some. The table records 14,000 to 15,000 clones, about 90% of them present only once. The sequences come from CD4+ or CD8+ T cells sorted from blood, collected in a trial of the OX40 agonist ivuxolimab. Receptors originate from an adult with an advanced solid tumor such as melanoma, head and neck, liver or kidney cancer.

The DNA of the CDR3 is TGTGCCAGCAGTTTATTAACCGGGACTGTAACAGATACGCAGTATTTT. It is translated as CASSLLTGTVTDTQYF. The rearrangement links TRBV27 to TRBJ2-3; possible D gene TRBD2, 6 bases. CDR1 and CDR2 from the germline V gene are MNHEY and SMNVEV (reference sequence). Trimming cost V 1 base and J 3 bases, with 14 bases left between them. CDR3 length: 16 amino acids.

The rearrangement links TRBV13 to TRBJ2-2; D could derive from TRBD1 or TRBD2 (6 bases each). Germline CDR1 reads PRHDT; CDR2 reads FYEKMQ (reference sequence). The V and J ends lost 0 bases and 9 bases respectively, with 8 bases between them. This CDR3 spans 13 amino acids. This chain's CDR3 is CASSLGGGRELFF. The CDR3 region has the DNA TGTGCCAGCAGCTTAGGGGGGGGCCGGGAGCTGTTTTTT.

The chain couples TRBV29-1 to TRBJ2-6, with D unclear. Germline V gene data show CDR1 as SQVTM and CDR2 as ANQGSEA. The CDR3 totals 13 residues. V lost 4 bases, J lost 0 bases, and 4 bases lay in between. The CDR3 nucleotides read TGCAGCGTTGTGGACTCTGGGGCCAACGTCCTGACTTTC. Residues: CSVVDSGANVLTF.

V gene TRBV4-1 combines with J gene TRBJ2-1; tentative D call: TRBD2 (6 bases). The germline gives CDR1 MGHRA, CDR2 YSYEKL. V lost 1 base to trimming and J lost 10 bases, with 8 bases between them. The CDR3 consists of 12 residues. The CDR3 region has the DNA TGCGCCAGCAGCCAAGGGCTAGCGGAGCAGTTCTTC. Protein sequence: CASSQGLAEQFF.

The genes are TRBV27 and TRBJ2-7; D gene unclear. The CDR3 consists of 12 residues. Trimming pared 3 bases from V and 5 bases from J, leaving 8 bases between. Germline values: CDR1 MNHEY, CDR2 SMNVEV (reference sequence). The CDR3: CASSFAPNEQYF. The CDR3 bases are TGTGCCAGCAGTTTCGCCCCCAACGAGCAGTACTTC.

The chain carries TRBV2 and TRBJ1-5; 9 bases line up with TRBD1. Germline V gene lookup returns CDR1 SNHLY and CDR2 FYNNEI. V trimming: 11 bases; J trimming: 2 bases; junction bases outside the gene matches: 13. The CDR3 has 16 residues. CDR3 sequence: CAVRDRVVYGNQPQHF. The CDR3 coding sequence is TGTGCCGTCAGGGACAGGGTAGTGTACGGCAATCAGCCCCAGCATTTT.

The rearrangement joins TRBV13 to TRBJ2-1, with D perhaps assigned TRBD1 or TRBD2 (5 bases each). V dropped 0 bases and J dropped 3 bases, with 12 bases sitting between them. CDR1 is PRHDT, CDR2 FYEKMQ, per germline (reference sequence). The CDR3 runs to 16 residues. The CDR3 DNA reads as TGTGCCAGCAGCTTAGGGGCTAGTGGGGGCTACAATGAGCAGTTCTTC. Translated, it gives CASSLGASGGYNEQFF.

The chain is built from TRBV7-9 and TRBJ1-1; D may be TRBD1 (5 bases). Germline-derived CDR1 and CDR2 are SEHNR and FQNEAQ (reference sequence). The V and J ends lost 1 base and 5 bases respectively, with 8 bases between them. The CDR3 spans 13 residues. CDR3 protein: CASSLGGETEAFF. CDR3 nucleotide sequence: TGTGCCAGCAGCTTAGGAGGGGAGACTGAAGCTTTCTTT.

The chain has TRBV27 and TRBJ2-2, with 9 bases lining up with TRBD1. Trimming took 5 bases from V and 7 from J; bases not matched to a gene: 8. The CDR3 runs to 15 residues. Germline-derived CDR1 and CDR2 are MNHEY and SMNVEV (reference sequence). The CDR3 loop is CASSPRTGVGGELFF. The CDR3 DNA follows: TGTGCCAGCAGTCCACGGACAGGGGTGGGCGGGGAGCTGTTTTTT.

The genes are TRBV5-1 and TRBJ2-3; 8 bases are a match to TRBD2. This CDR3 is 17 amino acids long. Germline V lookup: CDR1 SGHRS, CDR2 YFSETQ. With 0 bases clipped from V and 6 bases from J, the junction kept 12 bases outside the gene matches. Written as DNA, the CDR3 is TGCGCCAGCAGCTTGGGGTGGGCGGGAGGAGTGATGGATACGCAGTATTTT. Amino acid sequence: CASSLGWAGGVMDTQYF.

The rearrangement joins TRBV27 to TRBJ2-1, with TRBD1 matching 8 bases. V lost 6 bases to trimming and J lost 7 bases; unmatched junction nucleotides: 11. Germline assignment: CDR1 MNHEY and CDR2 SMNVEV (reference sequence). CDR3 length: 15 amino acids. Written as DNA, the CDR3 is TGTGCCAGCAGCTTAACAGGGGGACCTTGGAATGAGCAGTTCTTC. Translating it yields CASSLTGGPWNEQFF.

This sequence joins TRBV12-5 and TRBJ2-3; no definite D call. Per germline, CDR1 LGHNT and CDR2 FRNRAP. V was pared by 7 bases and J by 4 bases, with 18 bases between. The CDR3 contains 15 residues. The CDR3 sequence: CASAIGSRASDTQYF. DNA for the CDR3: TGTGCTAGTGCTATCGGCTCCCGGGCCTCAGATACGCAGTATTTT.

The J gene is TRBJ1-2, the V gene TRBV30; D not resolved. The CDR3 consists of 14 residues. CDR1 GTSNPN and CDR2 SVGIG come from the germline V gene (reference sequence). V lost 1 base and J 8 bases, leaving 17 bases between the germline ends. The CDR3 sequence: CAWSGEDRARGYTF. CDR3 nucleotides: TGTGCCTGGAGTGGAGAGGACCGGGCTCGGGGCTACACCTTC.

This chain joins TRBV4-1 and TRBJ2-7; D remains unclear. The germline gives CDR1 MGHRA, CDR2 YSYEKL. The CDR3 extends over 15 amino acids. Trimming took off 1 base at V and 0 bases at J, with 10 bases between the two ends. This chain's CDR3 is CASSQAAASSYEQYF. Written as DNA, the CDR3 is TGCGCCAGCAGCCAAGCTGCGGCGAGCTCCTACGAGCAGTACTTC.

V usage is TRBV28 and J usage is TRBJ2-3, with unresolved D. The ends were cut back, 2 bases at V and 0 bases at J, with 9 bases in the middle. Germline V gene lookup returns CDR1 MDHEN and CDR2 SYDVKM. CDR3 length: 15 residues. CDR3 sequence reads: CASSLRATSTDTQYF. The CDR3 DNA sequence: TGTGCCAGCAGTTTAAGGGCAACTAGCACAGATACGCAGTATTTT.

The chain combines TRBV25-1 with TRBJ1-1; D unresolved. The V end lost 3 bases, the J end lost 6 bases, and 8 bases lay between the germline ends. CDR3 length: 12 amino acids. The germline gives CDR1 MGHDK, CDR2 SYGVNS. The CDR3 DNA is TGTGCCAGCAGTGATGGTGGACCTGAAGCTTTCTTT. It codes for CASSDGGPEAFF.

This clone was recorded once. The CDR3 DNA sequence: TGTGCCAGCAGCTATCCGGGACTAGCGGAAGAGACCCAGTACTTC. Its protein product is CASSYPGLAEETQYF. The rearrangement joins TRBV7-2 to TRBJ2-5; 11 bases match TRBD2. The CDR3 consists of 15 residues. Germline assignment: CDR1 SGHTA and CDR2 FQGNSA. J was trimmed by 3 bases and V by 4 bases; bases with no gene match: 4.

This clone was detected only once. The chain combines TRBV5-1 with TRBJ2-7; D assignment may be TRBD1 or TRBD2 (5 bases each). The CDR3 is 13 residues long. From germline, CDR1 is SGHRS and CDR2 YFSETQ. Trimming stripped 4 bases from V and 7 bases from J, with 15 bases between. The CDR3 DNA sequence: TGCGCCAGCAGCACAGGCCAGCAGCGGGAGCAGTACTTC. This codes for CASSTGQQREQYF.

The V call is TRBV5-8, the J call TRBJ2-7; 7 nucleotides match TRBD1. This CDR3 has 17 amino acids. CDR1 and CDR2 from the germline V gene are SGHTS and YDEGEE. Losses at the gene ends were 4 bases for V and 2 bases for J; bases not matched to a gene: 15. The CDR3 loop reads CASSLTGTAYPPYEQYF. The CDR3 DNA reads TGTGCCAGCAGCCTGACCGGGACAGCTTACCCGCCCTACGAGCAGTACTTC.

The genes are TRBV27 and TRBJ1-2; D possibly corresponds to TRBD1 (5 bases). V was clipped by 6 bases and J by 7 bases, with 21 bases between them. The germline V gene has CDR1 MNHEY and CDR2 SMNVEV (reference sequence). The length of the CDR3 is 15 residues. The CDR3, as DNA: TGTGCCAGCAGCCACAAACCGGGGCGAATCGGTGGCTACACCTTC. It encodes CASSHKPGRIGGYTF.

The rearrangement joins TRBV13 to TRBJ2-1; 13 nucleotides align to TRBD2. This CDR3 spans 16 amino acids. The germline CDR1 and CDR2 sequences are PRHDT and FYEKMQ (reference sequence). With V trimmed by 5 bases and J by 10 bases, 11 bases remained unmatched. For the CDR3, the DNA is TGTGCCAGCAGCAATGGACTAGCGGGAGCGTCTGGGGAGCAGTTCTTC. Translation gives CASSNGLAGASGEQFF. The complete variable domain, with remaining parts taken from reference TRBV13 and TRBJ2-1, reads AAGVIQSPRHLIKEKRETATLKCYPIPRHDTVYWYQQGPGQDPQFLISFYEKMQSDKGSIPDRFSAQQFSDYHSELNMSSLELGDSALYFCASSNGLAGASGEQFFGPGTRLTVL.

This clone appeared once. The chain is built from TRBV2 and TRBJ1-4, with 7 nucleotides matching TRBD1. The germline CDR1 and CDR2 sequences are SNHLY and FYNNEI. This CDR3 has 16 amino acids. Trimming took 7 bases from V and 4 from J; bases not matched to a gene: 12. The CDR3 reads CASMLDDREDNEKLFF. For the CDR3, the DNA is TGTGCCAGCATGCTAGACGACAGGGAGGATAATGAAAAACTGTTTTTT.

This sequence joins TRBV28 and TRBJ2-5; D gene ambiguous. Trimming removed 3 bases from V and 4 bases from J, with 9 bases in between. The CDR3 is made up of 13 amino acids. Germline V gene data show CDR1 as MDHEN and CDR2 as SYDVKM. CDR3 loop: CASSFLVGETQYF. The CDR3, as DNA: TGTGCCAGCAGTTTTCTGGTAGGAGAGACCCAGTACTTC.

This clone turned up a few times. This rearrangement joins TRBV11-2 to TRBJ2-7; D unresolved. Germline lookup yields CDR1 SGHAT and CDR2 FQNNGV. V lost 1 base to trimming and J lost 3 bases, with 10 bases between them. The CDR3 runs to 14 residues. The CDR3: CASSLAGLGYEQYF. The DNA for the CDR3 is TGTGCCAGCAGCTTAGCCGGCTTGGGCTACGAGCAGTACTTC.

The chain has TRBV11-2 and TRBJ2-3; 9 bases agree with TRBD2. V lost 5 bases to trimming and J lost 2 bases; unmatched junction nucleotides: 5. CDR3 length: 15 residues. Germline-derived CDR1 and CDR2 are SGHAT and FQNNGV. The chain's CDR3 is CASSLGTSFTDTQYF. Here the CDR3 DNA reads TGTGCCAGCAGCCTTGGGACTAGCTTCACAGATACGCAGTATTTT. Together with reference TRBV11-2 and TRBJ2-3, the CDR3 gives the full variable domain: EAGVAQSPRYKIIEKRQSVAFWCNPISGHATLYWYQQILGQGPKLLIQFQNNGVVDDSQLPKDRFSAERLKGVDSTLKIQPAKLEDSAVYLCASSLGTSFTDTQYFGPGTRLTVL.

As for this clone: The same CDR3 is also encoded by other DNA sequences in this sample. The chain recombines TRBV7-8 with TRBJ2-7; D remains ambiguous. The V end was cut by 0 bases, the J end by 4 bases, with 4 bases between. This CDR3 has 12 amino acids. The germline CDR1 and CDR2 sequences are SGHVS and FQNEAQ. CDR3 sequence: CASSLAVYEQYF. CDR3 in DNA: TGTGCCAGCAGCTTAGCAGTTTACGAGCAGTACTTC.

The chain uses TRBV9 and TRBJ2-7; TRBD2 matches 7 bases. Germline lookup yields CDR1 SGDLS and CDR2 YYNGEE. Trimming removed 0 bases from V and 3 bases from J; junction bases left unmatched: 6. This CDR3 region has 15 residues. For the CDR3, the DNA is TGTGCCAGCAGCGTAGCGGCGGGAGACGGCTACGAGCAGTACTTC. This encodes CASSVAAGDGYEQYF. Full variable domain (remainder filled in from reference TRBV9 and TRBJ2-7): DSGVTQTPKHLITATGQRVTLRCSPRSGDLSVYWYQQSLDQGLQFLIQYYNGEERAKGNILERFSAQQFPDLHSELNLSSLELGDSALYFCASSVAAGDGYEQYFGPGTRLTVT.

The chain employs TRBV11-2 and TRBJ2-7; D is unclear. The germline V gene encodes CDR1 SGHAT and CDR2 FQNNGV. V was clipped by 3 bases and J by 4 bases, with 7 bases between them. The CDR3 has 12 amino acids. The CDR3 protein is CASSLTIYEQYF. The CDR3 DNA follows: TGTGCCAGCAGCTTGACAATTTACGAGCAGTACTTC.